Listed below are T cell receptor beta chains from one sample, sequenced in a study of shared clonotypes between healthy human individuals. The data were produced by immunoSEQ multiplex PCR, yet TCRdb's version contains in-frame clones alone and is incomplete. The sample includes over a million clones, 95% to 97% of them seen just once. Sample: naive CD4+ T cells sorted from blood. The source is a man aged 25-40 years in good health. Each CDR3 is given with its conserved first and last residue. D genes are given only for firm matches.

v_call	cdr3_length	j_call	d_call	cdr3_aa	cdr3_nt
TRBV9	14	TRBJ1-5	NA	CASSVGDKGWPQHF	TGTGCCAGCAGCGTAGGGGACAAGGGATGGCCCCAGCATTTT
TRBV7-9	15	TRBJ1-4	NA	CASSLRRPANEKLFF	TGTGCCAGCAGCCTCCGAAGGCCGGCTAATGAAAAACTGTTTTTT
TRBV6-1	15	TRBJ1-5	NA	CASSDVGPINQPQHF	TGTGCCAGCAGTGACGTGGGCCCTATCAATCAGCCCCAGCATTTT
TRBV7-2	16	TRBJ2-1	NA	CASSSFLARSYNEQFF	TGTGCCAGCAGCTCATTCCTAGCGCGCTCCTACAATGAGCAGTTCTTC
TRBV2	14	TRBJ1-1	NA	CASAKGQPPPGAFF	TGTGCCAGCGCTAAGGGACAACCCCCGCCGGGGGCTTTCTTT
TRBV5-4	14	TRBJ2-7	NA	CASSLGGTTYEQYF	TGTGCCAGCAGCTTGGGGGGAACCACCTACGAGCAGTACTTC
TRBV5-8	10	TRBJ1-1	NA	CASSFTEAFF	TGTGCCAGCAGCTTCACTGAAGCTTTCTTT
TRBV27	13	TRBJ2-2	NA	CASSFKLTGELFF	TGTGCCAGCAGTTTCAAGCTCACCGGGGAGCTGTTTTTT
TRBV5-1	16	TRBJ2-2	NA	CASSLALDTYTGELFF	TGCGCCAGCAGCTTGGCCTTGGACACATACACCGGGGAGCTGTTTTTT
TRBV18	20	TRBJ2-7	TRBD2	CASSPLGPGLAVPRAYEQYF	TGTGCCAGCTCACCACTAGGTCCGGGACTAGCGGTCCCTAGGGCCTACGAGCAGTACTTC